A selection of T cell receptor beta chains follows, all from one sample in a study of blood T cell repertoires in COVID-19. Data came from immunoSEQ multiplex PCR; TCRdb stores just in-frame clones and leaves some out. The sample comprises some 260,000 clones, 82% of which are singletons, and under 5.5% rests with the top ten. Sequencing input: peripheral blood. These TCRs come from an elderly woman with active or convalescent COVID-19. CDR3s include the opening cysteine and the closing phenylalanine or tryptophan. The D gene is left open where the match is weak. Clone size appears in some rows only: once, few, many, or a class for an expanded clone.

V gene	clone size	D gene	J gene	CDR3 protein	CDR3 DNA
TRBV19	-	TRBD2	TRBJ2-3	CASSTRTRASTDTQYF	TGTGCCAGTAGTACCCGGACTAGAGCTAGCACAGATACGCAGTATTTT
TRBV6-5	-	-	TRBJ2-7	CASSLWGDVYEQYF	TGTGCCAGCAGTCTCTGGGGGGATGTCTACGAGCAGTACTTC
TRBV10-1	-	TRBD1	TRBJ1-6	CASRQGPNSPLHF	TGCGCCAGCAGACAGGGGCCGAATTCACCCCTCCACTTT
TRBV29-1	-	-	TRBJ2-1	CSATAGSLYNEQFF	TGCAGCGCCACTGCGGGGAGTTTATACAATGAGCAGTTCTTC
TRBV14	few	TRBD2	TRBJ2-2	CASSRRYLAENTGELFF	TGTGCCAGCAGCCGAAGGTACCTAGCGGAAAACACCGGGGAGCTGTTTTTT
TRBV4-1	many	-	TRBJ2-3	CASSQYGQTLTDTQYF	TGCGCCAGCAGCCAATACGGCCAGACACTCACAGATACGCAGTATTTT
TRBV6-5	-	TRBD1	TRBJ1-3	CASSSRTGWMGNTIYF	TGTGCCAGCAGTTCCCGGACAGGTTGGATGGGAAACACCATATATTTT
TRBV7-6	few	TRBD1	TRBJ1-3	CASSSTTGRTGNTIYF	TGTGCCAGCAGCTCCACGACAGGGCGAACTGGAAACACCATATATTTT
TRBV24-1	-	-	TRBJ2-2	CATSEEGYTGELFF	TGTGCCACCAGTGAGGAGGGGTACACCGGGGAGCTGTTTTTT
TRBV5-1	-	-	TRBJ2-1	CASRLQGSYNEQFF	TGCGCCAGCAGGTTACAGGGTTCCTACAATGAGCAGTTCTTC
TRBV21-1	-	-	TRBJ2-7	CASSKLAASSYEQYF	TGTGCCAGCAGCAAATTAGCGGCGAGCTCCTACGAGCAGTACTTC
TRBV28	-	-	TRBJ2-1	CASSPQGVPFF	TGTGCCAGCAGTCCACAGGGAGTTCCGTTCTTC
TRBV6-4	-	-	TRBJ1-1	CASRGPGGLGAFF	TGTGCCAGCAGGGGACCGGGGGGGCTTGGAGCTTTCTTT
TRBV7-9	-	-	TRBJ1-6	CASNGGGGNSPLHF	TGTGCCAGCAACGGCGGGGGAGGTAATTCACCCCTCCACTTT
TRBV28	-	TRBD1	TRBJ1-2	CASSASGQGDGYTF	TGTGCCAGCAGCGCCTCGGGACAGGGCGATGGCTACACCTTC
TRBV10-3	-	-	TRBJ2-7	CAISDSTEGYEQYF	TGTGCCATCAGTGACTCGACCGAGGGCTACGAGCAGTACTTC
TRBV7-9	-	TRBD1	TRBJ1-3	CASSLAGTGGRSGNTIYF	TGTGCCAGCAGCTTAGCTGGGACAGGGGGCCGTTCTGGAAACACCATATATTTT
TRBV2	-	-	TRBJ1-4	CASTSDLNEKLFF	TGTGCCAGCACTTCGGACTTAAATGAAAAACTGTTTTTT
TRBV5-1	once	-	TRBJ1-1	CASSLEPGVTEAFF	TGCGCCAGCAGCTTAGAGCCAGGGGTGACTGAAGCTTTCTTT
TRBV28	-	TRBD2	TRBJ2-3	CASTLGGTTDTQYF	TGTGCCAGCACCCTGGGGGGGACCACAGATACGCAGTATTTT
TRBV4-2	-	TRBD2	TRBJ2-5	CASSQGKSGGQETQYF	TGTGCCAGCAGCCAAGGAAAGAGCGGGGGGCAAGAGACCCAGTACTTC
TRBV5-4	-	TRBD1	TRBJ1-2	CATKPRDSYGYTF	TGTGCCACAAAACCGAGGGACAGCTATGGCTACACCTTC
TRBV28	-	-	TRBJ1-2	CASSSSLRVAVDGYTF	TGTGCCAGCAGTTCAAGCCTCAGGGTCGCGGTGGATGGCTACACCTTC
TRBV20-1	-	-	TRBJ1-3	CSASSTDSGNTIYF	TGCAGTGCTAGTTCGACAGATTCTGGAAACACCATATATTTT
TRBV4-1	-	-	TRBJ1-1	CASSKQGGTEAFF	TGCGCCAGCAGCAAACAGGGTGGCACTGAAGCTTTCTTT
TRBV2	-	-	TRBJ2-7	CASRDYLTKQYF	TGTGCCAGCAGGGACTACCTCACCAAGCAGTACTTC
TRBV6-5	-	-	TRBJ2-1	CASSYSYPPENEQFF	TGTGCCAGCAGTTACTCGTATCCCCCTGAGAATGAGCAGTTCTTC
TRBV20-1	-	-	TRBJ2-3	CSARSRDTQYF	TGCAGTGCTAGGAGTCGCGATACGCAGTATTTT
TRBV24-1	-	-	TRBJ2-5	CATSDPTGFQETQYF	TGTGCCACCAGTGATCCTACAGGGTTCCAAGAGACCCAGTACTTC
TRBV9	-	-	TRBJ2-1	CASSVADFGHEQFF	TGTGCCAGCAGCGTAGCGGACTTCGGACATGAGCAGTTCTTC
TRBV6-5	-	-	TRBJ2-7	CASSLQGNEQYF	TGTGCCAGCAGTCTACAGGGTAACGAGCAGTACTTC
TRBV15	-	TRBD1	TRBJ1-5	CATRRDRDQPQHF	TGTGCCACCAGGAGGGACAGAGATCAGCCCCAGCATTTT
TRBV2	-	TRBD1	TRBJ1-4	CASRDRGGNEKLFF	TGTGCCAGCAGGGACAGGGGCGGGAATGAAAAACTGTTTTTT
TRBV21-1	-	-	TRBJ1-2	CASSRGLRKSYGYTF	TGTGCCAGCAGCAGGGGACTTCGTAAAAGTTATGGCTACACCTTC
TRBV5-1	-	-	TRBJ2-1	CASSGTGAGWVFF	TGCGCCAGCAGCGGGACGGGCGCGGGGTGGGTGTTCTTC
TRBV2	-	TRBD1	TRBJ1-5	CASRQGRIGNQPQHF	TGTGCCAGCCGACAGGGTAGAATAGGTAATCAGCCCCAGCATTTT
TRBV7-9	once	-	TRBJ2-1	CASSSLYRGGIRNEQFF	TGTGCCAGCAGTTCACTTTACAGGGGAGGCATCAGGAATGAGCAGTTCTTC
TRBV29-1	-	TRBD2	TRBJ2-3	CSVDPMGGGTDTQYF	TGCAGCGTTGATCCGATGGGGGGGGGCACAGATACGCAGTATTTT
TRBV28	-	TRBD1	TRBJ1-5	CASIGQGLDSNQPQHF	TGTGCCAGCATCGGACAGGGGTTGGATAGCAATCAGCCCCAGCATTTT
TRBV3-1/TRBV3-2	few	-	TRBJ1-1	CASSQAGQGTEAFF	TGTGCCAGCAGCCAAGCAGGGCAGGGCACTGAAGCTTTCTTT
TRBV24-1	-	TRBD1	TRBJ1-4	CATSDPSTGGEKLFF	TGTGCCACCAGTGACCCCTCGACAGGGGGCGAAAAACTGTTTTTT
TRBV5-4	-	-	TRBJ2-1	CASSLNGRYNEQFF	TGTGCCAGCAGCTTGAACGGTCGGTACAATGAGCAGTTCTTC
TRBV18	-	TRBD1	TRBJ1-1	CASSMGQGGLTEAFF	TGTGCCAGCTCAATGGGACAGGGCGGTTTAACTGAAGCTTTCTTT
TRBV6-7	-	-	TRBJ1-5	CASSPIYRGSQPQHF	TGTGCCAGCAGTCCCATCTATAGGGGAAGTCAGCCCCAGCATTTT
TRBV2	-	-	TRBJ1-4	CASSDRVGEKLFF	TGTGCCAGCAGTGACAGGGTCGGCGAAAAACTGTTTTTT